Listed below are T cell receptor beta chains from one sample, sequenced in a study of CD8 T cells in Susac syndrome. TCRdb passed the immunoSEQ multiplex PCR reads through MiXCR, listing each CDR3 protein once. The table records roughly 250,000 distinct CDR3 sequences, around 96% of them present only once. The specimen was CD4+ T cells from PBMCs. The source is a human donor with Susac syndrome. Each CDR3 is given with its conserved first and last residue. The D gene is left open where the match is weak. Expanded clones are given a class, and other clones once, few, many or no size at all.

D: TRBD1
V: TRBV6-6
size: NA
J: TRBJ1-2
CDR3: CASSHFTGDNYGYTF
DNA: TGTGCCAGCAGTCATTTCACAGGGGATAACTATGGCTACACCTTC

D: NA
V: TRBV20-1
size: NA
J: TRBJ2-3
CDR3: CSARDLTGVSTDTQYF
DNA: TGCAGTGCTAGAGATCTCACTGGGGTTAGCACAGATACGCAGTATTTT

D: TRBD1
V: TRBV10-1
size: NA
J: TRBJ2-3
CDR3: CASTAGTASTDTQYF
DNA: TGCGCCAGCACAGCCGGGACAGCGAGCACAGATACGCAGTATTTT

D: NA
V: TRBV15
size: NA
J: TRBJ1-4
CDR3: CATSRQPGPTNEKLFF
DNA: TGTGCCACCAGCAGACAGCCGGGACCCACGAATGAAAAACTGTTTTTT

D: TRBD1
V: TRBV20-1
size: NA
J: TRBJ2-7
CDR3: CSARGSTGGRYEQYF
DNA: TGCAGTGCTAGAGGCTCGACAGGGGGTAGGTACGAGCAGTACTTC

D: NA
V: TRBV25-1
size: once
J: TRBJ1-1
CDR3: CASQTGPTEAFF
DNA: TGTGCCAGCCAAACAGGCCCCACTGAAGCTTTCTTT

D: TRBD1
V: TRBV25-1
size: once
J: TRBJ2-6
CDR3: CASSSPGQGLSGANVLTF
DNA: TGTGCCAGCAGCTCCCCGGGACAGGGATTATCTGGGGCCAACGTCCTGACTTTC

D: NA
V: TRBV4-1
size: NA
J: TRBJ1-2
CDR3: CASSQDEANYGYTF
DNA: TGCGCCAGCAGCCAAGATGAGGCTAACTATGGCTACACCTTC

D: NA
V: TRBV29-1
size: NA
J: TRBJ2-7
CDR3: CSVGFGLGGGTYEQYF
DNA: TGCAGCGTTGGCTTTGGGTTAGGGGGAGGGACCTACGAGCAGTACTTC

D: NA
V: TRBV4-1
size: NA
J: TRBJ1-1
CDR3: CASSQDQRVPEAFF
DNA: TGCGCCAGCAGCCAAGATCAGAGAGTCCCTGAAGCTTTCTTT

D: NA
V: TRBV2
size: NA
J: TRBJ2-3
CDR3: CASKVDTQYF
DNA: TGTGCCAGCAAGGTAGATACGCAGTATTTT

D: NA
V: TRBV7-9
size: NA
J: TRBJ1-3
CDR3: CASSLEAVTGNTIYF
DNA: TGTGCCAGCAGCTTAGAAGCAGTTACGGGAAACACCATATATTTT

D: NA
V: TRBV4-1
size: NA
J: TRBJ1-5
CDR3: CASSFLLSNQPQHF
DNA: TGCGCCAGCAGTTTCCTCCTCAGCAATCAGCCCCAGCATTTT

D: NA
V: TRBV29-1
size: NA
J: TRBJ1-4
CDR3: CSATTATGFNEKLFF
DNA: TGCAGCGCCACGACGGCTACAGGCTTTAATGAAAAACTGTTTTTT

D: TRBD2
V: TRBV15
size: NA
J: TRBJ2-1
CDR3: CATSSRPGGTSGSSYNEQFF
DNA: TGTGCCACCAGCAGTCGCCCCGGGGGGACTAGCGGGAGTTCCTACAATGAGCAGTTCTTC

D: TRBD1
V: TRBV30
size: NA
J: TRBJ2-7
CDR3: CAWGLDRGREQYF
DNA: TGTGCCTGGGGCTTGGACAGGGGAAGGGAGCAGTACTTC

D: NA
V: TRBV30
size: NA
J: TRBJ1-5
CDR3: CAWNPSGSQQPQHF
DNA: TGTGCCTGGAACCCCAGCGGCAGTCAACAGCCCCAGCATTTT

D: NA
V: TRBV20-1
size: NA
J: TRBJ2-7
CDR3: CSARDQGTIYF
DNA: TGCAGTGCTAGAGATCAGGGCACGATATACTTC

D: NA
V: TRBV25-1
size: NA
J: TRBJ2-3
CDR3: CASSGQGTDTQYF
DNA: TGTGCCAGCAGTGGCCAGGGAACAGATACGCAGTATTTT

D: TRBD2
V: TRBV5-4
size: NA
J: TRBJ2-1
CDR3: CASSSGLDEGNEQFF
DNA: TGTGCCAGCAGTTCGGGACTAGATGAGGGGAATGAGCAGTTCTTC